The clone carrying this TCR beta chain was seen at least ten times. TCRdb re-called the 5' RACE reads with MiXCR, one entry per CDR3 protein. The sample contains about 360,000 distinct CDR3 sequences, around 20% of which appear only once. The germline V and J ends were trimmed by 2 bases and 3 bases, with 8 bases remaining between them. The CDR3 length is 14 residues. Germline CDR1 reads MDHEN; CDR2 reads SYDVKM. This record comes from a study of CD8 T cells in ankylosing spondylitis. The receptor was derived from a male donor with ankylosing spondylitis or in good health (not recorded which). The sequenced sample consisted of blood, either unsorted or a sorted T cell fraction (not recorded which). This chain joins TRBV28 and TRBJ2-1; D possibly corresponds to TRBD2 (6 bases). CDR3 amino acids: CASSLTGSYNEQFF. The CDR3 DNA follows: TGTGCCAGCAGTTTAACCGGGAGCTACAATGAGCAGTTCTTC.